This T cell receptor beta chain was captured by sequencing in a study of cytomegalovirus exposure and HLA in healthy donors. Regarding the study as a whole: Rarity held for most TCR sequences, but there were some public TCRs that occurred in many donors.

The ends were cut back, 3 bases at V and 10 bases at J, with 12 bases in the middle. Per germline, CDR1 MDHEN and CDR2 SYDVKM. The CDR3 covers 13 residues. In the case of this clone: Its antigen remains unknown.

The repertoire was sequenced with immunoSEQ multiplex PCR; TCRdb's copy has only in-frame clones and lacks some. The repertoire holds a few hundred thousand clones, with 75% to 90% as singletons. Sequences were obtained from PBMCs. The clonotype was recovered from a woman aged 18-30 years in good health and CMV-seronegative. The chain carries TRBV28 and TRBJ1-4; D is unclear. CDR3 in DNA: TGTGCCAGCAGTTTTGACTGGCAGACAAAACTGTTTTTT. This translates into CASSFDWQTKLFF.